This T cell receptor (beta chain) originates from a study of CD8 T cells in ankylosing spondylitis. The study's findings and limits: Apparently characteristic of ankylosing spondylitis blood was a TCR beta motif (fewer than 10 highly homologous variants). Previously reported in reactive arthritis synovial fluid and blood were some of the motif variants.

CDR3 length equals 13 residues. CDR1 MNHNY and CDR2 SVGAGI come from the germline V gene (reference sequence). Trimming removed 5 bases from V and 3 bases from J, with 11 bases in between. TCRdb itself ran the 5' RACE reads through MiXCR, one entry per CDR3 protein. Of about 400,000 distinct CDR3 sequences in the sample, around 22% are singletons; the top ten hold around 17%. Of note for this clonotype: Its antigen is not known.

Material for sequencing was blood, either unsorted or a sorted T cell fraction (not recorded which). This sequence originates from a male donor with ankylosing spondylitis. This chain connects TRBV6-6 to TRBJ2-7; no firm D call. CDR3 DNA: TGTGCCAGCAGTGACCAAACTGGCTACGAGCAGTACTTC. It translates to CASSDQTGYEQYF.